This TCR beta chain comes out of a study of blood T cell repertoires in COVID-19 (dated by TCRdb to about 2020). With regard to the full study: The collaborator samples originated in the United States, Italy and Spain and spanned the acute and convalescent phases of COVID-19. The sample metadata nearly always contained a de-identified subject ID, COVID-19 status, age in years and sex. Subjects who had been exposed to COVID-19, were actively infected with it, or had recovered from it provided the deeply sampled blood TCRbeta repertoires that made up the dataset. Where available, HLA class I and class II types were taken from metadata supplied by the sample provider and were not determined by assay-based typing. A freely available public database, intended as a resource for researchers studying the immune response to SARS-CoV-2, is where the repertoires were released. The samples were drawn from the first 160 participants of the ongoing ImmuneRACE study and from over a thousand subjects provided by 6 global collaborators. The material from the prospective study consisted of cDNA or gDNA derived from T cells, B-cell-depleted T cells, or PBMCs.

Findings and caveats that apply to the study as a whole: How much clinical and demographic metadata was included differed by source and by participant, and the metadata was provided uncurated.

For this clone: This receptor's antigen is unknown. No much larger clone exists at a distance of one base, and base qualities are not known.

Collaborating institutions collected whole blood in K2EDTA tubes following their own protocols. For TCRbeta analysis, collaborators shipped samples in one of three forms: frozen whole blood, isolated PBMCs, or DNA extracted from either of those sample types. From V the trimming removes 5 bases and from J it removes 6 bases, while the gene matches leave 12 bases of the junction unaccounted for. The CDR3, from cysteine to phenylalanine, totals 14 residues. Only the CDR3 portion is preserved as DNA: 42 bases, with reading frame beginning at the first base. Via the germline V gene, CDR1 is SQVTM and CDR2 ANQGSEA. The immunoSEQ Assay, a bias-controlled multiplex PCR, was used to amplify TCRbeta CDR3 regions from genomic DNA. The original methods were these. The number of nucleated cells in each sample was estimated by amplification of reference gene primers within the assay. To quantify the absolute abundance of each unique TCRbeta CDR3 rearrangement, sequence reads were collapsed and filtered. For each sample, productive Simpson clonality was calculated as the square root of Simpson's diversity index across productive rearrangements. The clones in this table, taken by TCRdb from immuneACCESS, are in-frame only. Not every clone is retained; where verified, under half of the shortfall comes from an unresolved V gene, and the cause of the rest is unknown. For V, J and clone size, that table is used; D and trimming come from the DNA. This sample has around 190,000 clones in its table, and 85% to 90% of those were observed once. In total, the top ten clones hold 1.5% to 2% of the sample.

The receptor was derived from a man aged 18 to 30 with active or convalescent COVID-19. In this chain, TRBV29-1 is recombined with TRBJ1-2, with 7 bases matching TRBD1. Material: peripheral blood. DNA sequence: TGCAGCGTTAACTTGTCGACAGGGAGACATGGCTACACCTTC. Its translation is CSVNLSTGRHGYTF.